This T cell receptor beta chain was recovered during a study of shared clonotypes between healthy human individuals. Whole-study context: Each donor's CD8 memory used one plate, CD8 naive two, each CD4 subset three. Study-wide results and limits: Measured sharing among donors was expected to vary with sequencing depth.

Per germline, CDR1 SGHRS and CDR2 YFSETQ. The CDR3 extends over 15 amino acids. Germline trimming cut 0 bases from V and 2 bases from J; bases unmatched to any gene: 4. On this clone: The antigen remains undetermined.

Repertoires were generated with immunoSEQ multiplex PCR, while TCRdb's copy carries only in-frame clones and drops some. In the table there are 2 million to 2.5 million clones, around 95% of which are singletons. The source is a man between 18 and 29 years old in good health. Material: naive CD4+ T cells sorted from blood. Subset specified: CD45RA+ positively selected. The chain combines TRBV5-1 with TRBJ2-5; 7 nucleotides line up with TRBD2. The CDR3 nucleotides read TGCGCCAGCAGCTTGGAATGGGGGGGACAAGAGACCCAGTACTTC. It codes for CASSLEWGGQETQYF.